This is a list of T cell receptor beta chains from one sample in a study of pediatric ulcerative colitis. Profiling relied on immunoSEQ multiplex PCR, and the TCRdb table lists in-frame clones only, not all of them. The sample includes some 43,000 clones, about four fifths seen only once; the top ten take 3% to 4.5%. Sequencing was done on a sample of gut tissue. These receptors were collected from a girl aged 10 to 17 with moderate ulcerative colitis. Each CDR3 is given with its conserved first and last residue. D genes are given only for firm matches.

TRBJ2-1 | . | TRBV11-2 | CASSLGLLGYEQFF | TGTGCCAGCAGCTTAGGGCTTCTTGGGTATGAGCAGTTCTTC
TRBJ1-4 | . | TRBV5-1 | CASSSSNTPKLFF | TGCGCCAGCAGTTCCAGTAATACTCCAAAACTGTTTTTT
TRBJ2-6 | . | TRBV29-1 | CSVEEAGTSGANVLTF | TGCAGCGTTGAAGAAGCAGGGACCTCTGGGGCCAACGTCCTGACTTTC
TRBJ2-7 | . | TRBV6-5 | CASSYSLGWGAEQYF | TGTGCCAGCAGTTACTCGCTCGGGTGGGGGGCCGAGCAGTACTTC
TRBJ1-2 | . | TRBV30 | CAWSPGGPGYTF | TGTGCCTGGAGCCCCGGGGGACCAGGCTACACCTTC
TRBJ1-4 | . | TRBV5-1 | CASSLTGSNEKLFF | TGCGCCAGCAGCTTAACAGGGAGTAATGAAAAACTGTTTTTT
TRBJ2-7 | . | TRBV30 | CAWSVPGIIRENEQYF | TGTGCCTGGAGTGTACCTGGTATCATCAGGGAGAACGAGCAGTACTTC
TRBJ2-3 | . | TRBV27 | CASSLSGRPDTQYF | TGTGCCAGCAGTTTATCGGGGAGGCCAGATACGCAGTATTTT
TRBJ2-3 | . | TRBV6-1 | CASGLDVWDTQYF | TGTGCCAGCGGACTGGATGTGTGGGATACGCAGTATTTT
TRBJ2-3 | TRBD2 | TRBV7-9 | CASSLTLGTSGADTQYF | TGTGCCAGCAGCTTAACCCTTGGGACTAGCGGAGCAGATACGCAGTATTTT
TRBJ2-7 | . | TRBV4-3 | CASSQGRSGEQYF | TGCGCCAGCAGCCAAGGGAGGTCGGGCGAGCAGTACTTC